The clone carrying this T cell receptor (beta chain) was counted once. Other DNA sequences of this sample code for an identical CDR3. Profiling relied on immunoSEQ multiplex PCR, and the TCRdb table lists in-frame clones only, not all of them. The repertoire consists of about 500,000 clones, with approximately 86% occurring once and the leading ten covering under 0.75%. The sample belongs to a study of blood T cell repertoires in COVID-19. Individuals drawn from 24 US areas were roughly 18 to 100 years old. Donors of Cohort 3 who recovered were those that had two negative PCRs, clearance, or symptom resolution. The CDR3 length is 13 residues. V lost 1 base and J lost 4, with 4 bases in between.

The TCR sequence derives from a woman aged 18 to 35 who had recovered from COVID-19. The chain uses TRBV12-3 or TRBV12-4 and TRBJ2-2, with unresolved D. Sequencing was performed on PBMCs or T cells enriched from blood (not recorded which). CDR3 bases: TGTGCCAGCAGTTTAGGAGTCACCGGGGAGCTGTTTTTT. As protein: CASSLGVTGELFF.